One and the same sample provided the 15 T cell receptor beta chains below, sequenced in a study of response to subunit inactivated influenza vaccine (dated by TCRdb to 2016 to 2019). The library was built by means of RT-PCR. TCRdb names Illumina HiSeq 2500 as the instrument used. The public reads were run again by TCRdb, first through fastp at Q25 and then through MiXCR, and only productive beta chains were kept. Duplicate CDR3 protein sequences are folded into a single record with the most common DNA and genes. The sample table lists roughly 630,000 distinct CDR3 sequences, approximately 15% of them with a count of one. The top ten clonotypes cover 7.5% to 8% of the sample. The sequencing here drew on PBMCs from blood, taken 14 days before vaccination. The receptor source for this set is a man aged 50-59 years who received an inactivated influenza vaccine. Donor details come from another sample of the same person, matched by shared clones.

This sequence joins TRBV12-3 or TRBV12-4 and TRBJ2-1; TRBD2 might be the D (5 bases). With 5 bases removed from V and 3 bases from J, the gap between germline ends came to 11 bases. The CDR3 runs to 14 residues. The CDR3 sequence: CASSDYRDYNEQFF. In DNA form, the CDR3 reads TGTGCCAGCAGTGACTACCGGGACTACAATGAGCAGTTCTTC.

The V call is TRBV4-3, the J call TRBJ2-1; 9 positions match TRBD2. CDR1 and CDR2 (germline): LGHNA, YSLEER. The CDR3 has 18 residues. The V segment lost 0 bases and the J segment 2 bases; nucleotides outside the gene matches: 8. CDR3 protein: CASSQDYGGGRAYNEQFF. CDR3 coding DNA: TGCGCCAGCAGCCAAGATTATGGGGGCGGGAGGGCCTACAATGAGCAGTTCTTC.

The rearrangement joins TRBV12-3 or TRBV12-4 to TRBJ2-5, with 11 bases matching TRBD1. This CDR3 contains 15 residues. The ends lost 6 bases at V and 5 bases at J; junction bases unmatched: 8. CDR3 sequence reads: CASRKGQGGLETQYF. The DNA for the CDR3 is TGTGCCAGCAGAAAGGGACAGGGGGGTTTGGAGACCCAGTACTTC.

This clonotype was seen a handful of times. The chain is built from TRBV28 and TRBJ2-1; 7 bases match TRBD2. The CDR3 totals 15 residues. Germline trimming cut 10 bases from V and 2 bases from J; bases unmatched to any gene: 11. From germline, CDR1 is MDHEN and CDR2 SYDVKM. CDR3 region: CAIDGGGRAYNEQFF. In DNA form, the CDR3 reads TGTGCCATAGACGGTGGGGGGAGGGCCTACAATGAGCAGTTCTTC.

The V call is TRBV3-1, the J call TRBJ1-1, with D unclear. The V end was cut by 1 base, the J end by 4 bases, with 10 bases between. Germline CDR1 is LGHDT and CDR2 is YNNKEL (reference sequence). The CDR3 totals 14 residues. The CDR3 loop is CASSQGSVVTEAFF. The CDR3 DNA reads TGTGCCAGCAGCCAAGGATCCGTGGTCACTGAAGCTTTCTTT.

This clonotype was seen more than once but under ten times. The chain links TRBV5-1 to TRBJ2-7; D is ambiguous. Germline V CDR1 and CDR2: SGHRS, YFSETQ. Trimming removed 0 bases at V and 9 bases at J, with 7 bases between. The CDR3 loop spans 11 amino acids. The CDR3 nucleotides read TGCGCCAGCAGCTTGGGTCAGGTGCAGTACTTC. Amino acids: CASSLGQVQYF.

This clonotype was recorded a few times. The V call is TRBV4-2, the J call TRBJ1-1; D remains ambiguous. The CDR3 sequence is 14 residues long. V was clipped by 3 bases and J by 6 bases, with 14 bases between them. Germline-derived CDR1 and CDR2 are LGHNA and YNFKEQ. DNA of the CDR3: TGTGCCAGCAGCCATTCTACGCTGACCCCTGAAGCTTTCTTT. Protein sequence: CASSHSTLTPEAFF.

V is TRBV19 and J is TRBJ2-6; possibly TRBD1 or TRBD2 for D (5 bases each). Germline V gene data show CDR1 as LNHDA and CDR2 as SQIVND (reference sequence). Between the trimmed V and J ends, which lost 6 bases and 2 bases, there was a span of 20 bases. The CDR3 covers 18 residues. The CDR3 DNA reads as TGTGCCAGTAGCTCATTTGGAACTAGGACAACTGGGGCCAACGTCCTGACTTTC. Encoded protein: CASSSFGTRTTGANVLTF.

This sequence joins TRBV5-5 and TRBJ1-2; D uncertain. The germline V gene encodes CDR1 SGHKS and CDR2 YYEKEE (reference sequence). V was clipped by 4 bases and J by 4 bases, with 11 bases between them. The CDR3 contains 13 residues. The DNA for the CDR3 is TGTGCCAGCAGCCCTAACGACGGCTATGGCTACACCTTC. Translation: CASSPNDGYGYTF.

This clonotype occurred a few times. The V gene is TRBV2, the J gene TRBJ2-1, with unresolved D. From germline, CDR1 is SNHLY and CDR2 FYNNEI. This CDR3 region has 16 residues. The V gene lost 1 base and the J gene lost 5 bases, with 15 bases spanning the gap. The CDR3 DNA reads TGTGCCAGCAGTGAAGGGGGTGGAGAAGCGAACAATGAGCAGTTCTTC. Translated: CASSEGGGEANNEQFF.

The chain carries TRBV6-1 and TRBJ2-2; TRBD1 matches 8 bases. CDR1 is MNHNS, CDR2 SASEGT, per germline. This CDR3 region has 16 residues. J gave up 5 bases and V 3 bases, and 8 bases lay outside the gene matches. The CDR3 reads CASSDPGGRGTGELFF. CDR3 nucleotide sequence: TGTGCCAGCAGTGACCCAGGGGGCAGAGGGACCGGGGAGCTGTTTTTT.

CDR3 region: CASSLVGADNYGYTF. Written as DNA, the CDR3 is TGTGCCAGCAGCTTGGTGGGCGCCGATAACTATGGCTACACCTTC. The gene calls are TRBV5-6 and TRBJ1-2; D unclear. Trimming took off 0 bases at V and 1 base at J, with 10 bases between the two ends. This CDR3 has 15 amino acids. The germline gives CDR1 SGHDT, CDR2 YYEEEE.

The CDR3 coding sequence is TGTGCCAGCAGCTTAGCGCTTAAGTCGGGACAGGGTTTCTACGAGCAGTACTTC. Its protein is CASSLALKSGQGFYEQYF. This chain links TRBV11-1 with TRBJ2-7; 9 nucleotides line up with TRBD1. The V gene end was trimmed by 0 bases and the J gene end by 3 bases; junction bases not matched to a gene: 12. Germline lookup yields CDR1 SGHAT and CDR2 FQDESV (reference sequence). This CDR3 has 18 residues.

There are a few counts of this clonotype. The chain is built from TRBV2 and TRBJ2-6, with D unresolved. This CDR3 spans 15 amino acids. CDR1 and CDR2 from the germline V gene are SNHLY and FYNNEI. Trimming left V 1 base short and J 0 bases short, with 4 bases between. CDR3 coding DNA: TGTGCCAGCAGTGAAGGGCTCTCTGGGGCCAACGTCCTGACTTTC. Amino acid sequence: CASSEGLSGANVLTF.

This clonotype occurred many times. The J gene is TRBJ2-5, the V gene TRBV28; 8 bases align to TRBD1. The V gene's germline CDR1 is MDHEN and CDR2 SYDVKM. V lost 6 bases to trimming and J lost 5 bases; unmatched junction nucleotides: 5. The CDR3 has 13 amino acids. Here the CDR3 reads CASRRTGSETQYF. In DNA, the CDR3 is TGTGCCAGCAGAAGGACAGGGTCGGAGACCCAGTACTTC.